One and the same sample provided the 27 T cell receptor beta chains below, sequenced in a study of T-cell memory formation after mild COVID-19. TCRdb fed the 5' RACE reads into MiXCR, producing one record per CDR3 protein. The sample has about 110,000 distinct CDR3 sequences; 14% are singletons. Source material: PBMCs or a T cell subset sorted from them (not recorded which). These receptor sequences come from a man between 18 and 29 years old who had mild COVID-19 (a few samples of this study predate the infection). Cell type and time point are not known.

V is TRBV27 and J is TRBJ1-6; 7 bases agree with TRBD1. Germline-derived CDR1 and CDR2 are MNHEY and SMNVEV (reference sequence). Trimming took 0 bases from V and 12 from J; bases not matched to a gene: 8. There are 15 residues in the CDR3. The DNA for the CDR3 is TGTGCCAGCAGTTTATCCCAGGACAGGCCGGGACCCCTCCACTTT. Protein sequence: CASSLSQDRPGPLHF.

V is TRBV5-1 and J is TRBJ2-5; 10 bases fit TRBD2. With V trimmed by 3 bases and J by 4 bases, 3 bases remained unmatched. This CDR3 has 14 residues. The germline CDR1 and CDR2 sequences are SGHRS and YFSETQ. Written as DNA, the CDR3 is TGCGCCAGCAGCTGGACTAGCGGACTAGAGACCCAGTACTTC. Translation gives CASSWTSGLETQYF.

The chain carries TRBV6-6 and TRBJ2-3; 11 bases are a match to TRBD2. J gave up 7 bases and V 7 bases, and 10 bases lay outside the gene matches. The germline V gene has CDR1 MNHNY and CDR2 SVGAGI (reference sequence). The CDR3 loop spans 15 amino acids. The CDR3 coding sequence is TGTGCCAGCATTTTAGTAGCGGGGGGGCTAAATACGCAGTATTTT. This codes for CASILVAGGLNTQYF.

This clonotype was picked up a small number of times. This chain links TRBV4-1 with TRBJ2-7; tentatively, D is TRBD1 (6 bases). Trimming shortened V by 2 bases and J by 2 bases, and 10 bases separated the two germline ends. CDR3 length: 14 amino acids. Germline assignment: CDR1 MGHRA and CDR2 YSYEKL. The CDR3 region is CASSQKQGTYEQYF. In DNA form, the CDR3 reads TGCGCCAGCAGCCAAAAACAGGGTACCTACGAGCAGTACTTC.

V is TRBV27 and J is TRBJ2-7; 10 bases fit TRBD2. V gave up 5 bases and J gave up 7 bases; unmatched junction bases: 8. The CDR3 contains 14 residues. CDR1 is MNHEY and CDR2 is SMNVEV in the germline V gene (reference sequence). CDR3 region: CASSPLLAGREQYF. The CDR3 DNA follows: TGTGCCAGCAGTCCGCTACTAGCGGGGAGGGAGCAGTACTTC.

This clonotype came up a few times. The chain links TRBV27 to TRBJ2-7, with D tentatively TRBD1 (5 bases). V was pared by 5 bases and J by 0 bases, with 8 bases between. Germline V lookup: CDR1 MNHEY, CDR2 SMNVEV (reference sequence). This CDR3 comprises 13 residues. CDR3 loop: CASSVRGSYEQYF. The CDR3 DNA is TGTGCCAGCAGTGTTAGGGGCTCCTACGAGCAGTACTTC.

This clonotype was seen a handful of times. The chain couples TRBV7-7 to TRBJ2-2; D is perhaps TRBD2 (6 bases). V was trimmed by 5 bases and J by 8 bases, leaving 15 bases between them. The length of the CDR3 is 14 residues. Germline CDR1 and CDR2: SSHAT and FNYEAQ (reference sequence). The CDR3, as DNA: TGTGCCAGCAGCCCTCTGCGGGGAACAGGGGAGCTGTTTTTT. It codes for CASSPLRGTGELFF.

In its sample, this clonotype was seen many times. This chain links TRBV5-1 with TRBJ2-3, with 10 bases matching TRBD2. Trimming removed 2 bases from V and 5 bases from J; junction bases left unmatched: 8. Germline lookup yields CDR1 SGHRS and CDR2 YFSETQ. This CDR3 spans 16 amino acids. The CDR3 protein is CASSFQRGGLGDTQYF. Here the CDR3 DNA reads TGCGCCAGCAGCTTTCAGCGGGGGGGCCTTGGAGATACGCAGTATTTT. The whole variable domain, remainder taken from reference TRBV5-1 and TRBJ2-3, is KAGVTQTPRYLIKTRGQQVTLSCSPISGHRSVSWYQQTPGQGLQFLFEYFSETQRNKGNFPGRFSGRQFSNSRSEMNVSTLELGDSALYLCASSFQRGGLGDTQYFGPGTRLTVL.

This clonotype has at least ten counts. The CDR3 nucleotides are TGTGCCAGCAGCCCCCGGGGACTCCAAGAGACCCAGTACTTC. This encodes CASSPRGLQETQYF. This chain joins TRBV9 and TRBJ2-5, with D perhaps matching TRBD2 (6 bases). The CDR3 spans 14 residues. In germline, CDR1 is SGDLS, CDR2 YYNGEE. Deletions cut 4 bases from V and 1 base from J, with 11 bases between.

The chain combines TRBV5-1 with TRBJ1-1, with a tentative D call TRBD1 (5 bases). Per germline, CDR1 SGHRS and CDR2 YFSETQ. The V end was cut by 5 bases, the J end by 7 bases, with 12 bases between. The CDR3 contains 12 residues. CDR3: CASSRDSHEAFF. In nucleotides, the CDR3 is TGCGCCAGCAGTAGAGACAGCCATGAAGCTTTCTTT.

The chain uses TRBV19 and TRBJ1-2; the D is unclear. The V gene's germline CDR1 is LNHDA and CDR2 SQIVND (reference sequence). This CDR3 is built from 13 residues. Trimming shortened V by 3 bases and J by 4 bases, and 9 bases separated the two germline ends. This CDR3 is CASSIGAPYGYTF. The CDR3, as DNA: TGTGCCAGTAGTATTGGAGCTCCCTATGGCTACACCTTC.

This clonotype was observed a handful of times. The V gene is TRBV4-1, the J gene TRBJ2-5; 7 nucleotides match TRBD2. The CDR3 sequence is 16 residues long. Germline V CDR1 and CDR2: MGHRA, YSYEKL. The V segment lost 2 bases and the J segment 4 bases; nucleotides outside the gene matches: 10. The CDR3 DNA reads TGCGCCAGCAGCCAAAGGGGCGGGGGAGCGGGAGAGACCCAGTACTTC. Translated, it gives CASSQRGGGAGETQYF.

This clonotype occurred a few times. The chain joins TRBV12-3 or TRBV12-4 to TRBJ2-3, with D perhaps matching TRBD1 (5 bases). V lost 5 bases and J 4 bases, leaving 16 bases between the germline ends. The CDR3 runs to 15 residues. This CDR3 reads CASSGVGASADTQYF. The CDR3 DNA sequence: TGTGCCAGCAGTGGGGTAGGGGCCAGCGCAGATACGCAGTATTTT.

The J gene is TRBJ1-1, the V gene TRBV19; D gene uncertain. V lost 6 bases, J lost 6 bases, and 11 bases lay in between. The CDR3 spans 12 residues. Germline V gene lookup returns CDR1 LNHDA and CDR2 SQIVND (reference sequence). The CDR3 DNA reads as TGTGCCAGTAGCCCCCGAGCCCCTGAAGCTTTCTTT. This gives the protein CASSPRAPEAFF.

This clonotype was detected a few times. J is TRBJ2-7 and V is TRBV29-1; unclear D gene. Germline assignment: CDR1 SQVTM and CDR2 ANQGSEA. The CDR3 consists of 13 residues. Trimming left V 3 bases short and J 5 bases short, with 14 bases between. CDR3 coding DNA: TGCAGCGTTGAGGTGAAGGGCTTACACGAGCAGTACTTC. Translating it yields CSVEVKGLHEQYF.

The chain carries TRBV12-3 or TRBV12-4 and TRBJ1-2; D is undetermined. The CDR3 has 14 residues. Trimming removed 2 bases at V and 5 bases at J, with 12 bases between. CDR3 protein: CASSLSTELYGYTF. In DNA, the CDR3 is TGTGCCAGCAGTTTATCCACGGAGCTTTATGGCTACACCTTC.

This clonotype was seen a handful of times. Germline and junction disagree at one end, which may indicate a read error. The chain is built from TRBV28 and TRBJ2-3; a possible D gene is TRBD1 (5 bases). Germline V lookup: CDR1 MDHEN, CDR2 SYDVKM. The CDR3 is made up of 12 amino acids. The CDR3 DNA is TGCTGCTCAGGGTTTCGCCCAGATACGCAGTATTTT. It codes for CCSGFRPDTQYF. Complete variable domain (other parts from reference TRBV28 and TRBJ2-3): DVKVTQSSRYLVKRTGEKVFLECVQDMDHENMFWYRQDPGLGLRLIYFSYDVKMKEKGDIPEGYSVSREKKERFSLILESASTNQTSMYLCCSGFRPDTQYFGPGTRLTVL.

The genes are TRBV7-8 and TRBJ2-1; tentatively, D is TRBD1 or TRBD2 (5 bases each). CDR3 length equals 14 residues. V gave up 6 bases and J gave up 5 bases, with 14 bases separating them. Germline V gene sequence: CDR1 SGHVS, CDR2 FQNEAQ. The CDR3 DNA reads as TGTGCCAGCAGTACTGGGACCTTACACAATGAGCAGTTCTTC. Translated: CASSTGTLHNEQFF.

This clonotype was seen more than once but under ten times. This chain links TRBV7-9 with TRBJ1-1; TRBD1 matches at 8 bases. Germline values: CDR1 SEHNR, CDR2 FQNEAQ (reference sequence). The trim removed 5 bases at V and 5 bases at J, leaving 10 bases unmatched. This CDR3 contains 15 residues. DNA of the CDR3: TGTGCCAGCAGCCCCCCGACAGGGGAAGGGACTGAAGCTTTCTTT. Amino acids: CASSPPTGEGTEAFF.

This clonotype was counted a few times. The gene calls are TRBV15 and TRBJ2-3; weak D call: TRBD2 (6 bases). V lost 2 bases, J lost 3 bases, and 15 bases lay in between. The CDR3 covers 16 residues. Germline CDR1 LNHNV, CDR2 YYDKDF (reference sequence). The CDR3 bases are TGTGCCACCAGCAGATTGGGTCGGCGGGGAACAGATACGCAGTATTTT. Its protein product is CATSRLGRRGTDTQYF.

This clonotype has ten or more counts. The chain links TRBV15 to TRBJ2-1; 8 nucleotides align to TRBD2. The germline V gene encodes CDR1 LNHNV and CDR2 YYDKDF (reference sequence). This CDR3 has 15 amino acids. V trimming: 6 bases; J trimming: 2 bases; junction bases outside the gene matches: 6. The CDR3 protein is CATSSGGAPYNEQFF. For the CDR3, the DNA is TGTGCCACCAGTTCCGGGGGGGCCCCCTACAATGAGCAGTTCTTC.

V is TRBV15 and J is TRBJ2-3; 9 bases agree with TRBD1. The CDR3 has 14 residues. Trimming cost V 5 bases and J 1 base; bases outside gene matches: 1. Germline V gives CDR1 LNHNV, CDR2 YYDKDF (reference sequence). In nucleotides, the CDR3 is TGTGCCACCAGCGGGGACAGGGGCACAGATACGCAGTATTTT. Protein sequence: CATSGDRGTDTQYF. Full variable domain (outside the CDR3, taken from reference TRBV15 and TRBJ2-3): DAMVIQNPRYQVTQFGKPVTLSCSQTLNHNVMYWYQQKSSQAPKLLFHYYDKDFNNEADTPDNFQSRRPNTSFCFLDIRSPGLGDTAMYLCATSGDRGTDTQYFGPGTRLTVL.

This clonotype was found a few times. This chain connects TRBV12-3 or TRBV12-4 to TRBJ2-5; TRBD1 matches 11 bases. The CDR3 has 14 amino acids. J lost 5 bases, V lost 3 bases, and 2 bases had no gene match. The CDR3 coding sequence is TGTGCCAGCAGTTTGGACAGGGGGCAGGAGACCCAGTACTTC. Residues: CASSLDRGQETQYF.

V gene TRBV29-1 combines with J gene TRBJ2-1; no clear D. The length of the CDR3 is 12 residues. V shed 3 bases and J shed 4 bases, with 7 bases lying between them. Germline V gene data show CDR1 as SQVTM and CDR2 as ANQGSEA. The CDR3 protein is CSVEGNYNEQFF. The CDR3 DNA reads as TGCAGCGTTGAGGGCAATTACAATGAGCAGTTCTTC.

The V call is TRBV4-2, the J call TRBJ2-7; 7 bases align to TRBD1. CDR1 and CDR2 from the germline V gene are LGHNA and YNFKEQ. This CDR3 has 15 amino acids. Germline trimming cut 4 bases from V and 1 base from J; bases unmatched to any gene: 7. DNA of the CDR3: TGTGCCAGCAGCCTGGTTCGGGACAGTTCCTACGAGCAGTACTTC. Translation gives CASSLVRDSSYEQYF.

This clonotype was observed a few times. The genes are TRBV29-1 and TRBJ2-7, with D possibly matching TRBD1 (6 bases). This CDR3 is 13 amino acids long. V was cut by 7 bases and J by 6 bases, with 19 bases left in between. Per germline, CDR1 SQVTM and CDR2 ANQGSEA. Here the CDR3 reads CSALSTRGSEQYV. CDR3 sequence (DNA): TGCAGCGCCTTAAGCACCAGGGGAAGCGAGCAGTACGTC.

This chain connects TRBV4-1 to TRBJ2-7; D gene ambiguous. The ends were cut back, 4 bases at V and 6 bases at J, with 16 bases in the middle. CDR1 and CDR2 from the germline V gene are MGHRA and YSYEKL. The CDR3 has 14 residues. CDR3 sequence reads: CASSPDLPAGEQYF. CDR3 DNA sequence: TGCGCCAGCAGCCCGGACCTCCCCGCCGGCGAGCAGTACTTC.